A single sample is the source of the 9 T cell receptor beta chains below, sequenced in a study of CD8+CD57+ T cells in acquired aplastic anemia. Genomic DNA constituted the template upon which TCR beta VDJ and CDR3 profiling was performed. TCRdb analysed the reads with MiXCR anew, one entry per CDR3 protein. Among over 150,000 distinct CDR3 sequences, about 70% were seen once, and the ten largest hold 40% to 55%. Patients chosen for sequencing had CD8+CD57+ cells that had expanded, as shown by flow cytometry. Sequencing input: sorted CD4+, CD8+, or CD8+CD57+ T cells (not recorded which) from PBMCs. The receptors come from a human donor with aplastic anemia.

CDR3 protein: CASSAYRGEPYGYTF. In nucleotides, the CDR3 is TGTGCCAGCAGCGCCTACAGGGGGGAACCCTATGGCTACACCTTC. The chain employs TRBV7-9 and TRBJ1-2, with 8 bases aligning to TRBD1. This CDR3 region has 15 residues. The germline V gene has CDR1 SEHNR and CDR2 FQNEAQ (reference sequence). With V trimmed by 5 bases and J by 4 bases, 9 bases remained unmatched.

CDR3: CASTPSAENEQFF. In DNA, the CDR3 is TGTGCCAGCACCCCGAGCGCAGAAAATGAGCAGTTCTTC. The gene calls are TRBV5-8 and TRBJ2-1; D is unclear. The CDR3 runs to 13 residues. The germline gives CDR1 SGHTS, CDR2 YDEGEE. The V and J ends lost 6 bases and 7 bases respectively, with 14 bases between them. Full variable domain (remainder filled in from reference TRBV5-8 and TRBJ2-1): EAGVTQSPTHLIKTRGQQATLRCSPISGHTSVYWYQQALGLGLQFLLWYDEGEERNRGNFPPRFSGRQFPNYSSELNVNALELEDSALYLCASTPSAENEQFFGPGTRLTVL.

V usage is TRBV11-1 and J usage is TRBJ1-6, with a possible D match to TRBD1 (6 bases). CDR3 length: 14 residues. V lost 6 bases to trimming and J lost 10 bases, with 16 bases between them. CDR1 is SGHAT and CDR2 is FQDESV in the germline V gene (reference sequence). The CDR3 spells CASSYDRWGSPLHF. The DNA for the CDR3 is TGTGCCAGCAGTTATGACAGGTGGGGGTCACCCCTCCACTTT.

The chain's CDR3 is CATSDLLRQGEQFF. Here the CDR3 DNA reads TGTGCCACCAGTGATTTGCTCCGACAGGGTGAGCAGTTCTTC. The rearrangement links TRBV24-1 to TRBJ2-1; TRBD1 matches at 7 bases. This CDR3 comprises 14 residues. Germline assignment: CDR1 KGHDR and CDR2 SFDVKD. After removal of 0 bases from V and 9 bases from J, the junction contained 4 bases not matched to a gene.

This sequence joins TRBV6-4 and TRBJ2-2, with 10 positions matching TRBD1. V gave up 8 bases and J gave up 3 bases; unmatched junction bases: 0. Germline V gene lookup returns CDR1 MRHNA and CDR2 SNTAGT. The length of the CDR3 is 13 residues. CDR3 nucleotide sequence: TGTGCCAGCGGGACAGGGGACACCGGGGAGCTGTTTTTT. This gives the protein CASGTGDTGELFF.

The chain uses TRBV7-8 and TRBJ2-5, with 7 bases aligning to TRBD2. This CDR3 is built from 13 residues. The germline CDR1 and CDR2 sequences are SGHVS and FQNEAQ. V was clipped by 6 bases and J by 8 bases; unmatched bases: 9. For the CDR3, the DNA is TGTGCCAGCAGTCTGGCGGGAGAGGGAACCCAGTACTTC. It is translated as CASSLAGEGTQYF.

This chain uses TRBV19 with TRBJ2-1; 9 bases align to TRBD2. Germline CDR1 is LNHDA and CDR2 is SQIVND (reference sequence). The V and J ends lost 5 bases and 3 bases, in that order; junction bases with no gene match: 14. CDR3 length: 18 residues. CDR3 region: CASSASIGLAGIYNEQFF. The DNA for the CDR3 is TGTGCCAGTAGTGCGTCGATCGGGCTAGCGGGGATCTACAATGAGCAGTTCTTC.

This chain links TRBV9 with TRBJ1-3; weak D call: TRBD1 (6 bases). The CDR3 covers 13 residues. Germline V gives CDR1 SGDLS, CDR2 YYNGEE. The V end was cut by 6 bases, the J end by 2 bases, with 9 bases between. DNA for the CDR3: TGTGCCAGCACAAACAGGGCTGGAAACACCATATATTTT. Translating gives CASTNRAGNTIYF.

The genes are TRBV20-1 and TRBJ2-5, with a possible D match to TRBD2 (6 bases). Deletions cut 2 bases from V and 5 bases from J, with 12 bases between. The CDR3 loop spans 13 amino acids. Germline V gives CDR1 DFQATT, CDR2 SNEGSKA (reference sequence). The CDR3, as DNA: TGCAGTGCTAGAAAAGTGGAGGGGGAGACCCAGTACTTC. Translated: CSARKVEGETQYF.